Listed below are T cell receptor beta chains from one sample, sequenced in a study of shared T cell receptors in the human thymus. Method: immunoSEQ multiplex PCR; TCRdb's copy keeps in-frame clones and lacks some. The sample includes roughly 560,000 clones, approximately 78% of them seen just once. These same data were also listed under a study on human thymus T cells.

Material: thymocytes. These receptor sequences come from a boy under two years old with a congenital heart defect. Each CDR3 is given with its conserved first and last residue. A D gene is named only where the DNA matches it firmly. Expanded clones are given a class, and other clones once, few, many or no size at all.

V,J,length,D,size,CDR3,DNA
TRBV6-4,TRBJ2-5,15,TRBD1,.,CASSETGRAGETQYF,TGTGCCAGCTCCGAGACAGGGCGTGCTGGTGAGACCCAGTACTTC
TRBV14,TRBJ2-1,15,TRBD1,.,CASSQVGTANNEQFF,TGTGCCAGCAGCCAAGTCGGGACAGCTAACAATGAGCAGTTCTTC
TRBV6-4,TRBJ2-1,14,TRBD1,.,CASRPDRGANEQFF,TGTGCCAGCAGACCCGACAGGGGCGCGAATGAGCAGTTCTTC
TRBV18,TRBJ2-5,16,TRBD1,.,CASSPRGTGSQETQYF,TGTGCCAGCTCACCACGGGGGACAGGGTCGCAAGAGACCCAGTACTTC
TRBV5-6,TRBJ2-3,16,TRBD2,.,CASSPRLAGSGDTQYF,TGTGCCAGCAGCCCTAGACTAGCGGGGTCCGGGGATACGCAGTATTTT
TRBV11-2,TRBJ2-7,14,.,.,CASSAPREAYEQYF,TGTGCCAGCAGCGCTCCCAGGGAAGCGTACGAGCAGTACTTC
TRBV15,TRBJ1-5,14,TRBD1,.,CATRNRGNQRPQHF,TGTGCCACCCGGAACAGGGGGAATCAGAGGCCCCAGCATTTT
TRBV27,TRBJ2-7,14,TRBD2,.,CASSQLARTHEQYF,TGTGCCAGCAGTCAACTAGCGAGGACCCACGAGCAGTACTTC
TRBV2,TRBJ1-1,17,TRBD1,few,CASSEGARDRRNTEAFF,TGTGCCAGCAGTGAGGGGGCCCGGGACAGGCGGAACACTGAAGCTTTCTTT
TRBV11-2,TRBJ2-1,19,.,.,CASSLGPYPRDSSYNEQFF,TGTGCCAGCAGCTTAGGTCCCTACCCTCGGGATAGCTCCTACAATGAGCAGTTCTTC
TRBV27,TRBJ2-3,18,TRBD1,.,CASSLRPLDRGQEDTQYF,TGTGCCAGCAGTTTAAGGCCTTTGGACAGGGGGCAAGAAGATACGCAGTATTTT
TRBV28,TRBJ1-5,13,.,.,CASSRPGNQPQHF,TGTGCCAGCAGCCGCCCGGGAAATCAGCCCCAGCATTTT
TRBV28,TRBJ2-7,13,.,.,CASSLRDTYEQYF,TGTGCCAGCAGTTTGAGGGACACCTACGAGCAGTACTTC
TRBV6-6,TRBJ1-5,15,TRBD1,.,CASSYRTGGHQPQHF,TGTGCCAGCAGTTACCGCACAGGGGGCCATCAGCCCCAGCATTTT
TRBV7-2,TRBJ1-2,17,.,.,CASSLGATAPRRYGYTF,TGTGCCAGCAGCTTAGGGGCAACAGCACCTCGGCGCTATGGCTACACCTTC
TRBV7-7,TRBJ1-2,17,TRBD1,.,CASSLIGRDRAGHGYTF,TGTGCCAGCAGCTTAATCGGTAGGGACAGGGCGGGTCACGGCTACACCTTC
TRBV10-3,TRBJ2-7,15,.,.,CAISDRGRSSYEQYF,TGTGCCATCAGTGACAGGGGCCGGAGCTCCTACGAGCAGTACTTC
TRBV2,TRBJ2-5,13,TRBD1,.,CASRGDRAETQYF,TGTGCCAGCAGGGGGGACAGGGCTGAGACCCAGTACTTC
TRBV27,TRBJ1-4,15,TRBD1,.,CASSPGTGGYEKLFF,TGTGCCAGCAGCCCCGGGACAGGGGGATACGAAAAACTGTTTTTT
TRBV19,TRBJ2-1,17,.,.,CASSIPGSDGSYNEQFF,TGTGCCAGTAGTATACCGGGGAGTGACGGGTCCTACAATGAGCAGTTCTTC
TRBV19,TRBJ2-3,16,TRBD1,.,CASRTRDSGNGDTQYF,TGTGCCAGTAGAACCCGGGACAGTGGGAATGGGGATACGCAGTATTTT
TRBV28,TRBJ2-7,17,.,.,CASSSAAYRVKGLEQYF,TGTGCCAGCAGTTCCGCCGCCTACAGGGTCAAAGGGCTCGAGCAGTACTTC
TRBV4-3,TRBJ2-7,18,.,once,CASSQEANYRRPTYEQYF,TGCGCCAGCAGCCAAGAGGCTAACTATCGGCGGCCTACCTACGAGCAGTACTTC
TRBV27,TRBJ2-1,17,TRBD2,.,CASSLSPLAGPYNEQFF,TGTGCCAGCAGTTTAAGCCCTTTAGCGGGCCCCTACAATGAGCAGTTCTTC
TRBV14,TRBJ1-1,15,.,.,CASSQPDGTNSEAFF,TGTGCCAGCAGCCAACCAGACGGGACAAATTCTGAAGCTTTCTTT
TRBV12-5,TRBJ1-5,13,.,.,CASGLDRVQPQHF,TGTGCTAGTGGTTTGGACAGGGTCCAGCCCCAGCATTTT
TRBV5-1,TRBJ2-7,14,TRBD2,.,CASSRGGSNLEQYF,TGCGCCAGCAGCCGGGGGGGTTCTAATCTCGAGCAGTACTTC
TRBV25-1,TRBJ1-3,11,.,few,CASRASNTIYF,TGTGCCAGCAGAGCCTCAAACACCATATATTTT